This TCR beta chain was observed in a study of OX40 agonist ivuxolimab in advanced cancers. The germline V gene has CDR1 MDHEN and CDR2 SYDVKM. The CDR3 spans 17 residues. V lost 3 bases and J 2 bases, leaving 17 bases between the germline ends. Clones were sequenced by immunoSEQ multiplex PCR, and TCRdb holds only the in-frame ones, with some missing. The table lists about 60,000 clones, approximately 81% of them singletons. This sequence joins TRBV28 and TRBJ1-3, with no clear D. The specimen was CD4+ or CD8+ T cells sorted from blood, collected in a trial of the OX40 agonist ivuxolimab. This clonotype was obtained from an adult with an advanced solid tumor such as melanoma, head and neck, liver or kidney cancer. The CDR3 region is CASSFYRSGLAGNTIYF. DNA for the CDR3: TGTGCCAGCAGTTTCTATCGCAGCGGGCTGGCTGGAAACACCATATATTTT.